This T cell receptor beta chain comes out of a study of T-cell reconstitution after alpha-beta-depleted transplantation in children. The CDR3 totals 12 residues. Between the trimmed V and J ends, which lost 5 bases and 8 bases, there was a span of 9 bases. This clonotype has a count of ten or more. Construction of the TCRbeta library involved unique molecular identifiers. TCRdb passed the PCR reads through MiXCR, listing each CDR3 protein once. This sample yields some 600,000 distinct CDR3 sequences, of which about 15% are seen a single time; about 1.1% belongs to the top ten. The V gene is TRBV12-3 or TRBV12-4, the J gene TRBJ1-4; D not resolved. The sample here was PBMCs from the stem cell graft donor, taken from the stem cell graft. The receptor was isolated from a human donor who donated a stem cell graft to a child with acute myeloid leukemia. The CDR3 nucleotides are TGTGCCAGCAGTCCCAGCGGGGAAAAACTGTTTTTT. Its protein is CASSPSGEKLFF.